The 24 T cell receptor beta chains reported below all come from one sample, sequenced in a study of shared clonotypes between healthy human individuals. CD45RO-negative cells were positively selected for CCR7, leaving out terminally differentiated effector memory CD45RA+ cells. Clones were read by immunoSEQ multiplex PCR, and TCRdb kept only the in-frame ones, dropping some. The top ten hold over 1.5% of the sample, which has some 2,100,000 clones, roughly 91% seen once. What was sequenced was naive CD8+ T cells from PBMCs. The receptors shown here come from a man aged 18 to 30 in good health. Some clones in this sample may be carry-over from other donors' samples.

The chain joins TRBV30 to TRBJ2-7, with D perhaps TRBD2 (5 bases). Germline CDR1 reads GTSNPN; CDR2 reads SVGIG (reference sequence). This CDR3 is 11 amino acids long. Deletions cut 3 bases from V and 3 bases from J, with 6 bases between. The CDR3 nucleotides are TGTGCCTGGAGGGAGGACTACGAGCAGTACTTC. This codes for CAWREDYEQYF.

The V gene is TRBV2, the J gene TRBJ2-3; D is undetermined. The germline gives CDR1 SNHLY, CDR2 FYNNEI. Trimming removed 7 bases from V and 2 bases from J, with 16 bases in between. The CDR3 runs 15 residues. CDR3: CASMRNRFATDTQYF. In DNA form, the CDR3 reads TGTGCCAGCATGCGAAACCGCTTTGCCACAGATACGCAGTATTTT. The entire variable domain, with the rest obtained from reference TRBV2 and TRBJ2-3, is as follows: EPEVTQTPSHQVTQMGQEVILRCVPISNHLYFYWYRQILGQKVEFLVSFYNNEISEKSEIFDDQFSVERPDGSNFTLKIRSTKLEDSAMYFCASMRNRFATDTQYFGPGTRLTVL.

The rearrangement joins TRBV25-1 to TRBJ2-1; 13 nucleotides line up with TRBD2. J was trimmed by 3 bases and V by 6 bases; bases with no gene match: 2. The CDR3 is 15 residues long. CDR1 MGHDK and CDR2 SYGVNS come from the germline V gene. The CDR3: CASSGTSGNYNEQFF. The CDR3 nucleotides read TGTGCCAGCAGCGGGACTAGCGGGAACTACAATGAGCAGTTCTTC.

The J gene is TRBJ2-7, the V gene TRBV6-6; a weak D match, TRBD2 (5 bases). Germline loops: CDR1 MNHNY, CDR2 SVGAGI (reference sequence). V dropped 7 bases and J dropped 2 bases, with 12 bases sitting between them. The CDR3 runs to 13 residues. This CDR3 is CASNAGITYEQYF. The CDR3 nucleotides are TGTGCCAGCAATGCGGGTATCACCTACGAGCAGTACTTC.

For this clone: The same CDR3 arises from other DNA sequences in this sample as well. This sequence joins TRBV29-1 and TRBJ2-7; 14 bases match TRBD2. CDR1 SQVTM and CDR2 ANQGSEA come from the germline V gene. The CDR3 contains 15 residues. The junction had 4 bases not matched to a gene; V was cut back by 6 bases and J by 0 bases. CDR3 bases: TGCAGCGTGCAAGGGACTAGCGGGAGCTCCTACGAGCAGTACTTC. Amino acid sequence: CSVQGTSGSSYEQYF.

The V call is TRBV9, the J call TRBJ2-1, with 7 bases that match TRBD2. Germline V gene sequence: CDR1 SGDLS, CDR2 YYNGEE. This CDR3 spans 17 amino acids. J lost 1 base, V lost 0 bases, and 7 bases had no gene match. CDR3 in DNA: TGTGCCAGCAGCGTAGCTCCTAGCGGATTGTCCTACAATGAGCAGTTCTTC. The encoded protein is CASSVAPSGLSYNEQFF. Combining the CDR3 with reference TRBV9 and TRBJ2-1 gives the whole variable domain DSGVTQTPKHLITATGQRVTLRCSPRSGDLSVYWYQQSLDQGLQFLIQYYNGEERAKGNILERFSAQQFPDLHSELNLSSLELGDSALYFCASSVAPSGLSYNEQFFGPGTRLTVL.

This chain uses TRBV11-2 with TRBJ2-1; tentatively, D is TRBD2 (7 bases). Per the germline V gene, CDR1 is SGHAT and CDR2 is FQNNGV. CDR3 size: 15 residues. Trimming stripped 3 bases from V and 1 base from J, with 10 bases between. The CDR3 nucleotides read TGTGCCAGCAGCTTTAGGGGGGGGTCCTACAATGAGCAGTTCTTC. Protein sequence: CASSFRGGSYNEQFF.

The rearrangement joins TRBV2 to TRBJ1-1; a possible D gene is TRBD1 (5 bases). V lost 1 base and J lost 0, with 12 bases in between. The CDR3 is 16 residues long. Per germline, CDR1 SNHLY and CDR2 FYNNEI. This CDR3 is CASSEEEEGLNTEAFF. The DNA for the CDR3 is TGTGCCAGCAGTGAAGAAGAAGAGGGGCTGAACACTGAAGCTTTCTTT.

V gene TRBV11-2 combines with J gene TRBJ2-1; no reliable D call. Germline CDR1 is SGHAT and CDR2 is FQNNGV. This CDR3 comprises 13 residues. Between the trimmed V and J ends, which lost 3 bases and 9 bases, there was a span of 12 bases. This chain's CDR3 is CASSLLGSGEQFF. The CDR3 DNA reads as TGTGCCAGCAGCTTGTTGGGGTCGGGTGAGCAGTTCTTC.

The V and J genes are TRBV18 and TRBJ2-5; D call uncertain. The CDR3 runs to 13 residues. V was clipped by 3 bases and J by 5 bases, with 10 bases between them. The V gene's germline CDR1 is KGHSH and CDR2 LQKENI. The CDR3 DNA sequence: TGTGCCAGCTCACCGTTCGGTGCCGAGACCCAGTACTTC. This translates into CASSPFGAETQYF.

The V gene is TRBV7-3, the J gene TRBJ2-4; the match to TRBD2 covers 8 bases. V was pared by 4 bases and J by 1 base, with 6 bases of the junction left unmatched. Germline-derived CDR1 and CDR2 are SGHTA and FQGTGA. The CDR3 extends over 16 amino acids. CDR3 loop: CASSSGLAGAKNIQYF. The CDR3 bases are TGTGCCAGCAGCTCCGGACTAGCCGGGGCCAAAAACATTCAGTACTTC.

The rearrangement links TRBV29-1 to TRBJ2-2, with unresolved D. The CDR3 consists of 13 residues. CDR1 SQVTM and CDR2 ANQGSEA come from the germline V gene. Trimming removed 6 bases from V and 4 bases from J, with 12 bases in between. The CDR3: CSVKIRGTGELFF. The CDR3 nucleotides read TGCAGCGTGAAGATACGAGGCACCGGGGAGCTGTTTTTT.

This clone was detected only a few times. Other DNA variants within this sample encode the same CDR3. The rearrangement joins TRBV7-8 to TRBJ1-3; possibly TRBD1 for D (5 bases). Germline values: CDR1 SGHVS, CDR2 FQNEAQ. The CDR3 contains 15 residues. Trimming took off 2 bases at V and 2 bases at J, with 10 bases between the two ends. CDR3 amino acids: CASSLRAGAGNTIYF. In DNA, the CDR3 is TGTGCCAGCAGCTTAAGGGCGGGGGCTGGAAACACCATATATTTT.

The chain combines TRBV7-9 with TRBJ2-1, with D possibly being TRBD2 (5 bases). Germline V lookup: CDR1 SEHNR, CDR2 FQNEAQ (reference sequence). The CDR3 extends over 15 amino acids. V lost 4 bases and J lost 8, with 18 bases in between. CDR3 sequence reads: CASSSIWTRPHEQFF. CDR3 sequence (DNA): TGTGCCAGCAGCTCAATTTGGACTCGCCCCCATGAGCAGTTCTTC.

V is TRBV28 and J is TRBJ2-1, with TRBD2 identical over 11 bases. The length of the CDR3 is 15 residues. The V gene's germline CDR1 is MDHEN and CDR2 SYDVKM. Trimming cost V 4 bases and J 15 bases; bases outside gene matches: 14. CDR3 sequence: CASSSRSGRAPARFF. As DNA, the CDR3 is TGTGCCAGCAGTTCCCGTAGCGGGAGGGCCCCGGCTAGGTTCTTC.

The genes are TRBV11-3 and TRBJ2-1; TRBD2 matches 7 bases. Germline CDR1 and CDR2: SGHNT and YENEEA. J was trimmed by 10 bases and V by 5 bases; bases with no gene match: 11. The CDR3 length is 14 residues. In nucleotides, the CDR3 is TGTGCCAGCAGCCCGCGGGGAGGGGTTGGGGAGCAGTTCTTC. As protein: CASSPRGGVGEQFF.

This clone was picked up a small number of times. The V call is TRBV27, the J call TRBJ2-7; the D gene is possibly TRBD2 (5 bases). Looked up from germline, CDR1 is MNHEY and CDR2 is SMNVEV (reference sequence). The V gene lost 1 base and the J gene lost 5 bases, with 15 bases spanning the gap. The CDR3 loop spans 15 amino acids. CDR3 protein: CASSLYGKTPHEQYF. DNA for the CDR3: TGTGCCAGCAGTTTATACGGGAAAACCCCCCACGAGCAGTACTTC.

The V and J genes are TRBV9 and TRBJ2-5, with D maybe TRBD1 (5 bases). This CDR3 spans 12 amino acids. Trimming shortened V by 4 bases and J by 4 bases, and 8 bases separated the two germline ends. Germline assignment: CDR1 SGDLS and CDR2 YYNGEE. CDR3 DNA: TGTGCCAGCAGCAGGACACCAGAGACCCAGTACTTC. Protein product: CASSRTPETQYF.

The V and J genes are TRBV7-9 and TRBJ1-5; TRBD1 might be the D (5 bases). The CDR3 extends over 14 amino acids. V lost 4 bases to trimming and J lost 6 bases, with 13 bases between them. Germline V gene sequence: CDR1 SEHNR, CDR2 FQNEAQ (reference sequence). The CDR3 spells CASSSGGMSQPQHF. The CDR3 nucleotides are TGTGCCAGCAGCTCCGGGGGGATGAGTCAGCCCCAGCATTTT.

About this clone: Other DNA sequences of this sample code for an identical CDR3. The chain is built from TRBV27 and TRBJ2-7, with TRBD2 matching 9 bases. The CDR3 extends over 15 amino acids. In germline, CDR1 is MNHEY, CDR2 SMNVEV (reference sequence). J was trimmed by 1 base and V by 2 bases; bases with no gene match: 3. The CDR3 region is CASSLGAGGSYEQYF. In DNA, the CDR3 is TGTGCCAGCAGTTTAGGAGCGGGAGGTTCCTACGAGCAGTACTTC.

V usage is TRBV11-2 and J usage is TRBJ2-3, with D perhaps being TRBD1 or TRBD2 (5 bases each). The CDR3 totals 19 residues. Trimming stripped 1 base from V and 0 bases from J, with 20 bases between. The germline gives CDR1 SGHAT, CDR2 FQNNGV. In nucleotides, the CDR3 is TGTGCCAGCAGCTTAGGGCCGGGGCAGGAGACTCCTAGCACAGATACGCAGTATTTT. Its protein product is CASSLGPGQETPSTDTQYF. The complete variable domain, with remaining parts taken from reference TRBV11-2 and TRBJ2-3, reads EAGVAQSPRYKIIEKRQSVAFWCNPISGHATLYWYQQILGQGPKLLIQFQNNGVVDDSQLPKDRFSAERLKGVDSTLKIQPAKLEDSAVYLCASSLGPGQETPSTDTQYFGPGTRLTVL.

The CDR3 loop is CASSIALGSYGYTF. Written as DNA, the CDR3 is TGTGCCAGTAGTATAGCACTTGGGAGCTATGGCTACACCTTC. This chain links TRBV19 with TRBJ1-2; D unclear. The CDR3 has 14 residues. Germline CDR1 LNHDA, CDR2 SQIVND (reference sequence). Deletions cut 1 base from V and 4 bases from J, with 10 bases between. Supplemented by reference TRBV19 and TRBJ1-2, the full variable domain reads DGGITQSPKYLFRKEGQNVTLSCEQNLNHDAMYWYRQDPGQGLRLIYYSQIVNDFQKGDIAEGYSVSREKKESFPLTVTSAQKNPTAFYLCASSIALGSYGYTFGSGTRLTVV.

The gene calls are TRBV10-2 and TRBJ2-1, with 9 bases matching TRBD2. Germline CDR1 and CDR2: WSHSY and SAAADI. The CDR3 extends over 11 amino acids. V shed 4 bases and J 16 bases; nucleotides not matched to a gene: 5. Here the CDR3 DNA reads TGCGCCAGCAGTGGCGGGAGGGAAGGATTCTTC. Protein sequence: CASSGGREGFF.

The chain has TRBV6-4 and TRBJ1-2, with a tentative D call TRBD1 (6 bases). Trimming shortened V by 2 bases and J by 8 bases, and 18 bases separated the two germline ends. CDR1 MRHNA and CDR2 SNTAGT come from the germline V gene. The CDR3 extends over 15 amino acids. The CDR3 sequence: CASSDPSQGLGGYTF. The CDR3 DNA reads TGTGCCAGCAGTGACCCATCGCAGGGGCTCGGAGGCTACACCTTC.